This entry lists 28 T cell receptor beta chains sequenced from one sample in a study of metastatic and nonmetastatic thyroid tumors. TCRdb ran MiXCR on the PCR reads. The sample holds some 15,000 clones, approximately 23% seen once. All patients were treatment-naive before thyroid surgery. The sequenced sample consisted of adjacent normal tissue. The receptors originated from a female donor with papillary thyroid cancer or a benign thyroid nodule (not recorded which). Some clones in this sample may be carry-over from other donors' samples.

V gene TRBV2 combines with J gene TRBJ2-2; 12 bases are a match to TRBD2. Trimming cost V 2 bases and J 6 bases; bases outside gene matches: 1. Germline CDR1 is SNHLY and CDR2 is FYNNEI. This CDR3 is 15 amino acids long. The CDR3 here is CASSELAGGSGELFF. CDR3 nucleotide sequence: TGTGCCAGCAGTGAACTAGCGGGGGGGTCCGGGGAGCTGTTTTTT.

Turning to this clone: At one boundary the junction diverges from the germline segment, which might be a read error. This chain uses TRBV11-1 with TRBJ2-2; TRBD2 agrees at 13 bases. The germline V gene encodes CDR1 SGHAT and CDR2 FQDESV (reference sequence). This CDR3 has 19 residues. CDR3 bases: TGTGCCAGCAGCTTAGCGGGGACTAGCGGGATTACGAACACCGGGGAGATGTTTTTT. It is translated as CASSLAGTSGITNTGEMFF.

This clone was recorded a few times. This chain uses TRBV7-3 with TRBJ2-2; a weak D match, TRBD1 (5 bases). The V gene's germline CDR1 is SGHTA and CDR2 FQGTGA. CDR3 length: 15 amino acids. V lost 2 bases and J 5 bases, leaving 12 bases between the germline ends. CDR3 nucleotide sequence: TGTGCCAGCAGCTTAGGCCAGGGTGGGACCGGGGAGCTGTTTTTT. This gives the protein CASSLGQGGTGELFF.

This clone was counted between two and nine times. This chain uses TRBV6-1 with TRBJ1-4; weak D call: TRBD1 (5 bases). Germline V gene data show CDR1 as MNHNS and CDR2 as SASEGT. CDR3 size: 13 residues. V was clipped by 4 bases and J by 7 bases, with 10 bases between them. As DNA, the CDR3 is TGTGCCAGCAGTGCGGGAAGGGGTGAAAAACTGTTTTTT. This codes for CASSAGRGEKLFF.

The chain carries TRBV12-3 or TRBV12-4 and TRBJ2-1; D is unclear. V was clipped by 4 bases and J by 4 bases, with 11 bases between them. The CDR3 has 14 amino acids. CDR3: CASSSVTRYNEQFF. CDR3 DNA: TGTGCCAGCAGTTCCGTCACGCGTTACAATGAGCAGTTCTTC.

This clone was seen many times. V gene TRBV10-3 combines with J gene TRBJ1-5; D perhaps matches TRBD1 (6 bases). CDR3 length equals 14 residues. Trimming pared 3 bases from V and 3 bases from J, leaving 9 bases between. Germline loops: CDR1 ENHRY, CDR2 SYGVKD. CDR3 sequence: CAISEGQINQPQHF. CDR3 DNA sequence: TGTGCCATCAGTGAAGGACAGATCAATCAGCCCCAGCATTTT.

The chain has TRBV6-1 and TRBJ2-5, with 9 bases fitting TRBD2. This CDR3 is 21 amino acids long. V lost 2 bases, J lost 1 base, and 20 bases stayed unmatched. Germline CDR1 MNHNS, CDR2 SASEGT. CDR3 DNA sequence: TGTGCCAGCAGTGAATATGGCGGGAGGGCCAGCAGCTACAGGACCCAAGAGACCCAGTACTTC. This encodes CASSEYGGRASSYRTQETQYF.

The gene calls are TRBV9 and TRBJ2-6, with D unresolved. CDR1 SGDLS and CDR2 YYNGEE come from the germline V gene. The CDR3 extends over 14 amino acids. The V gene lost 5 bases and the J gene lost 4 bases, with 10 bases spanning the gap. CDR3 amino acids: CASRAQIGANVLTF. CDR3 nucleotides: TGTGCCAGCAGGGCCCAGATAGGGGCCAACGTCCTGACTTTC.

The table lists this clone with many counts. V usage is TRBV20-1 and J usage is TRBJ2-1; D remains ambiguous. Germline V CDR1 and CDR2: DFQATT, SNEGSKA (reference sequence). This CDR3 comprises 13 residues. The CDR3 region has the DNA TGCACTCCCGACCCGCCATCCTACAATGAGCAGTTCTTC. Its translation is CTPDPPSYNEQFF.

This clone was picked up many times. The V gene is TRBV9, the J gene TRBJ2-5; 8 bases map to TRBD1. CDR3 size: 15 residues. Germline loops: CDR1 SGDLS, CDR2 YYNGEE. The trim removed 3 bases at V and 5 bases at J, leaving 9 bases unmatched. The CDR3: CASSAEGTGSETQYF. CDR3 nucleotides: TGTGCCAGCAGCGCGGAAGGGACAGGCTCGGAGACCCAGTACTTC.

Remarks on this clone: A junction boundary mismatches the germline segment, possibly from a read error. J is TRBJ1-1 and V is TRBV4-2; D is perhaps TRBD1 (6 bases). Germline loops: CDR1 LGHNA, CDR2 YNFKEQ. This CDR3 comprises 14 residues. DNA of the CDR3: TGTGCCAGCAGCCAGCGGACAGTGGACACTCAAGCTTTCTTT. Its protein is CASSQRTVDTQAFF.

This clone has a count of ten or more. The CDR3: CAISPRTDNTEAFF. CDR3 bases: TGTGCCATCAGTCCGAGGACCGATAACACTGAAGCTTTCTTT. The chain has TRBV10-3 and TRBJ1-1, with D unresolved. Looked up from germline, CDR1 is ENHRY and CDR2 is SYGVKD. The V end was cut by 5 bases, the J end by 2 bases, with 12 bases between. The CDR3 is 14 amino acids.

This clone was counted at least ten times. This chain links TRBV19 with TRBJ2-3; D gene ambiguous. The CDR3 is 14 amino acids. Trimming left V 7 bases short and J 0 bases short, with 11 bases between. Germline loops: CDR1 LNHDA, CDR2 SQIVND (reference sequence). CDR3 coding DNA: TGTGCCAGTACCCCGATCGGTAGCACAGATACGCAGTATTTT. This encodes CASTPIGSTDTQYF.

This clone was seen more than once but under ten times. The chain employs TRBV2 and TRBJ2-1; tentative D call: TRBD2 (7 bases). Germline V gene data show CDR1 as SNHLY and CDR2 as FYNNEI. Trimming took 10 bases from V and 7 from J, leaving 17 bases between them. The CDR3 extends over 13 amino acids. The chain's CDR3 is CANHEGGGNEQFF. The CDR3 bases are TGTGCCAACCACGAGGGAGGGGGTAATGAGCAGTTCTTC.

A few counts support this clone. The CDR3 DNA follows: TGCGCCAGCAGCCCACAGCCCCCTGGCTACGAGCAGTACTTC. It yields the protein CASSPQPPGYEQYF. The chain employs TRBV5-1 and TRBJ2-7; D unresolved. Germline values: CDR1 SGHRS, CDR2 YFSETQ. Trimming took off 4 bases at V and 3 bases at J, with 14 bases between the two ends. This CDR3 spans 14 amino acids.

As to this clone: This may come from a read error, since a much larger clone is one base off. The identical CDR3 is also encoded by other nucleotide sequences in the sample. This chain uses TRBV11-2 with TRBJ2-5; D possibly corresponds to TRBD1 (5 bases). This CDR3 has 13 amino acids. The V and J ends lost 8 bases and 5 bases respectively, with 15 bases between them. Per the germline V gene, CDR1 is SGHAT and CDR2 is FQNNGV. CDR3 coding DNA: TGTGCCAGCTTAAGACAGATCCAGGAGACCCAGTACTTC. It translates to CASLRQIQETQYF.

Note on this clone: This sequence may be a read error, since a much larger clone differs from it by one base. The chain carries TRBV11-2 and TRBJ2-7; 7 bases are shared with TRBD1. From germline, CDR1 is SGHAT and CDR2 FQNNGV. The CDR3 runs to 15 residues. The CDR3 coding sequence is TGTGCCAGCAGCTTTTTACAGGGGCCGTCCTACAAGCAGTACTTC. Amino acids: CASSFLQGPSYKQYF. Variable domain in full (rest from reference TRBV11-2 and TRBJ2-7): EAGVAQSPRYKIIEKRQSVAFWCNPISGHATLYWYQQILGQGPKLLIQFQNNGVVDDSQLPKDRFSAERLKGVDSTLKIQPAKLEDSAVYLCASSFLQGPSYKQYFGPGTRLTVT.

Of note for this clone: Sequence at one end of the junction differs from germline and may be a read error. The same CDR3 can be traced to other DNA sequences in this sample. The chain recombines TRBV12-3 or TRBV12-4 with TRBJ1-1; perhaps TRBD1 as D (5 bases). The CDR3 has 11 amino acids. The CDR3 loop reads CASSQGIEAFF. The CDR3 DNA reads as TGTGCAAGCAGCCAGGGAATTGAAGCTTTCTTT.

This clone is classed as medium-sized. This chain links TRBV6-1 with TRBJ2-2; TRBD1 matches at 9 bases. Germline CDR1 MNHNS, CDR2 SASEGT. The V and J ends lost 7 bases and 4 bases, in that order; junction bases with no gene match: 4. CDR3 size: 14 residues. CDR3 region: CASKLDRGTGELFF. CDR3 nucleotides: TGTGCCAGCAAGTTGGACAGGGGCACCGGGGAGCTGTTTTTT.

This clone counts as medium-sized. The rearrangement uses TRBV28 and TRBJ2-5, with 8 bases matching TRBD2. The V segment lost 3 bases and the J segment 5 bases; nucleotides outside the gene matches: 14. Germline CDR1 is MDHEN and CDR2 is SYDVKM. The CDR3 is 17 amino acids. The DNA for the CDR3 is TGTGCCAGCAGTTTCTCGAAGCGGGAGAGCTCCAAGGAGACCCAGTACTTC. This gives the protein CASSFSKRESSKETQYF.

This clone has a handful of counts. The junction differs from germline at one of its ends, possibly a read error. This chain connects TRBV2 to TRBJ2-2; no definite D call. There are 14 residues in the CDR3. Germline values: CDR1 SNHLY, CDR2 FYNNEI. The CDR3 spells CASRDHPVTGELFF. For the CDR3, the DNA is TGTGCCAGCAGGGATCATCCGGTAACCGGTGAGCTGTTTTTT.

Turning to this clone: The germline gene is not matched at one end of the junction; a read error may be the cause. The chain carries TRBV11-2 and TRBJ2-3; the D is unclear. Germline V gene sequence: CDR1 SGHAT, CDR2 FQNNGV. CDR3 length equals 13 residues. The CDR3 DNA follows: TGTGCCAGCAGCTTAGAGATTCACCCCCCGCATTATTTT. Its protein is CASSLEIHPPHYF.

There are a few counts of this clone. The chain employs TRBV11-1 and TRBJ1-5; TRBD1 agrees at 12 bases. CDR1 SGHAT and CDR2 FQDESV come from the germline V gene (reference sequence). This CDR3 is 16 amino acids long. Germline trimming cut 2 bases from V and 6 bases from J; bases unmatched to any gene: 5. The CDR3 loop is CASSLMGTGGSQPQHF. The CDR3 DNA sequence: TGTGCCAGCAGCTTAATGGGGACAGGGGGCAGTCAGCCCCAGCATTTT.

This chain connects TRBV5-1 to TRBJ2-2, with D unclear. The V gene lost 1 base and the J gene lost 0 bases, with 22 bases spanning the gap. The CDR3 has 20 residues. CDR1 is SGHRS and CDR2 is YFSETQ in the germline V gene. The CDR3 reads CASSLSSVIRWPSNTGELFF. CDR3 in DNA: TGCGCCAGCAGCTTGAGCTCGGTAATCAGATGGCCTTCGAACACCGGGGAGCTGTTTTTT.

To note about this clone: This same CDR3 is encoded by further DNA sequences in the sample. The chain joins TRBV6-2 or TRBV6-3 to TRBJ2-7; D is perhaps TRBD2 (5 bases). Germline CDR1 reads MNHEY; CDR2 reads SVGEGT. This CDR3 contains 16 residues. Trimming took 2 bases from V and 7 from J, leaving 21 bases between them. DNA for the CDR3: TGTGCCAGCAGTTACCGTTCTAGCATTCTATCATATGAGCAGTACTTC. Protein sequence: CASSYRSSILSYEQYF.

This clone is labeled as medium-sized. The chain couples TRBV28 to TRBJ2-1, with 12 bases lining up with TRBD2. Germline-derived CDR1 and CDR2 are MDHEN and SYDVKM. There are 17 residues in the CDR3. J lost 3 bases, V lost 3 bases, and 6 bases had no gene match. The CDR3 loop reads CASSLTSGSTRYNEQFF. Here the CDR3 DNA reads TGTGCCAGCAGTTTGACTAGCGGGAGTACCCGCTACAATGAGCAGTTCTTC.

In the case of this clone: One end of the junction does not line up with germline, which may come from a read error. This chain connects TRBV18 to TRBJ2-7, with D maybe TRBD1 (8 bases). Per the germline V gene, CDR1 is KGHSH and CDR2 is LQKENI. The CDR3 totals 14 residues. This CDR3 reads CASSPYRGEGEQYF. The CDR3 region has the DNA TGTGCCAGCTCACCGTACAGGGGGGAGGGCGAGCAATACTTC. Using reference TRBV18 and TRBJ2-7 for the parts outside the CDR3, the full variable domain is NAGVMQNPRHLVRRRGQEARLRCSPMKGHSHVYWYRQLPEEGLKFMVYLQKENIIDESGMPKERFSAEFPKEGPSILRIQQVVRGDSAAYFCASSPYRGEGEQYFGPGTRLTVT.

There are many counts of this clone. The CDR3 is CASSPGTGGHYGYTF. The DNA of the CDR3 is TGTGCCAGCAGCCCCGGGACAGGGGGTCACTATGGCTACACCTTC. The chain couples TRBV5-5 to TRBJ1-2, with TRBD1 matching over 11 bases. CDR3 length equals 15 residues. Trimming at V came to 4 bases and at J to 3 bases, leaving 5 bases not matched to a gene. Germline V gene data show CDR1 as SGHKS and CDR2 as YYEKEE (reference sequence).